The next 17 T cell receptor beta chains were all read from a single sample in a study of monozygotic twins with inflammatory bowel disease. Reprocessing the 5' RACE reads, TCRdb reports a single entry for every CDR3 protein and omits DNA. This sample's table has more than 75,000 distinct CDR3 sequences. The sample consisted of blood. The origin of the receptors is a human donor with ulcerative colitis or Crohn's disease, or a healthy co-twin of an affected twin (not recorded which).

The chain joins TRBV29-1 to TRBJ1-1; TCRdb indicates TRBD1, and absent DNA this call remains unverified. The CDR3 consists of 12 residues. Looked up from germline, CDR1 is SQVTM and CDR2 is ANQGSEA. CDR3 loop: CSARGWGTEAFF.

This rearrangement joins TRBV18 to TRBJ1-5; no DNA is available, so the TRBD1 call from TCRdb remains unchecked. The CDR3 is 18 residues long. Germline CDR1 reads KGHSH; CDR2 reads LQKENI. The CDR3 sequence is CASSPTRITGSFYQPQHF. Full variable domain (outside the CDR3, taken from reference TRBV18 and TRBJ1-5): NAGVMQNPRHLVRRRGQEARLRCSPMKGHSHVYWYRQLPEEGLKFMVYLQKENIIDESGMPKERFSAEFPKEGPSILRIQQVVRGDSAAYFCASSPTRITGSFYQPQHFGDGTRLSIL.

The V call is TRBV6-1, the J call TRBJ1-5. CDR1 is MNHNS and CDR2 is SASEGT in the germline V gene. The length of the CDR3 is 13 residues. CDR3 residues: CASSKQVNQPQHF.

The genes are TRBV2 and TRBJ1-4. The V gene's germline CDR1 is SNHLY and CDR2 FYNNEI. There are 13 residues in the CDR3. CDR3 residues: CASIGQRNEKLFF.

This rearrangement joins TRBV7-8 to TRBJ2-3; the TRBD1 assignment by TCRdb is unverifiable without DNA. CDR1 is SGHVS and CDR2 is FQNEAQ in the germline V gene. This CDR3 has 16 amino acids. The CDR3 loop is CASSLLGVLYTDTQYF.

The chain uses TRBV20-1 and TRBJ1-1; as DNA is missing, the TRBD1 call by TCRdb cannot be tested. Germline assignment: CDR1 DFQATT and CDR2 SNEGSKA (reference sequence). There are 14 residues in the CDR3. CDR3 sequence reads: CSARAGSGGTEAFF.

V usage is TRBV6-5 and J usage is TRBJ2-2; lacking DNA, the TRBD1 call made by TCRdb goes unchecked. The CDR3 runs to 16 residues. CDR1 MNHEY and CDR2 SVGAGI come from the germline V gene. CDR3 amino acids: CASSLGTGGYTGELFF.

The V call is TRBV5-1, the J call TRBJ1-4; lacking DNA, the TRBD1 call made by TCRdb goes unchecked. This CDR3 is 15 amino acids long. CDR1 and CDR2 (germline): SGHRS, YFSETQ. CDR3 amino acids: CASSLRTGRDEKLFF.

The V gene is TRBV5-1, the J gene TRBJ1-6; TCRdb outputs TRBD1, but without DNA this stays unchecked. Germline V gene sequence: CDR1 SGHRS, CDR2 YFSETQ. CDR3 size: 15 residues. The CDR3 here is CASSLAGQGDSPLHF.

The chain has TRBV6-5 and TRBJ1-2; TCRdb returns TRBD1, unconfirmable since there is no DNA. This CDR3 contains 16 residues. Germline loops: CDR1 MNHEY, CDR2 SVGAGI. The CDR3 loop reads CASSYSPGGRDYGYTF.

V is TRBV20-1 and J is TRBJ2-7; with no DNA, the TCRdb D assignment of TRBD1 cannot be verified. This CDR3 comprises 14 residues. The germline gives CDR1 DFQATT, CDR2 SNEGSKA (reference sequence). Here the CDR3 reads CSAIDGTGSYEQYF.

V and J are TRBV5-1 and TRBJ1-1; without DNA, the TCRdb call of TRBD1 cannot be checked. Germline V gene lookup returns CDR1 SGHRS and CDR2 YFSETQ. This CDR3 comprises 16 residues. The CDR3 region is CASSLFQGALGTEAFF.

The rearrangement links TRBV20-1 to TRBJ1-2. The CDR3 is 13 amino acids. CDR1 DFQATT and CDR2 SNEGSKA come from the germline V gene (reference sequence). CDR3: CSARVEGAYGYTF.

The chain links TRBV5-1 to TRBJ1-2; TCRdb picks TRBD1, but there is no DNA to check that call. Germline assignment: CDR1 SGHRS and CDR2 YFSETQ. This CDR3 is built from 15 residues. CDR3 region: CASSLEGARNYGYTF. The full variable domain, rest sourced from reference TRBV5-1 and TRBJ1-2, is KAGVTQTPRYLIKTRGQQVTLSCSPISGHRSVSWYQQTPGQGLQFLFEYFSETQRNKGNFPGRFSGRQFSNSRSEMNVSTLELGDSALYLCASSLEGARNYGYTFGSGTRLTVV.

The J gene is TRBJ2-4, the V gene TRBV27; TCRdb's assignment of TRBD1 cannot be checked, as there is no DNA. Germline V gene lookup returns CDR1 MNHEY and CDR2 SMNVEV (reference sequence). The CDR3 covers 16 residues. This CDR3 is CASSLGTNLAKNIQYF.

The chain employs TRBV5-1 and TRBJ1-4; lacking DNA, the TRBD1 call made by TCRdb goes unchecked. From germline, CDR1 is SGHRS and CDR2 YFSETQ. CDR3 length: 15 residues. The CDR3 is CASSLRGNPNEKLFF.

The genes are TRBV11-1 and TRBJ2-1; TCRdb lists TRBD1, though no DNA is available to test this call. The CDR3 runs to 15 residues. Germline CDR1 and CDR2: SGHAT and FQDESV (reference sequence). The CDR3 here is CASSPQSDPRGEQFF.